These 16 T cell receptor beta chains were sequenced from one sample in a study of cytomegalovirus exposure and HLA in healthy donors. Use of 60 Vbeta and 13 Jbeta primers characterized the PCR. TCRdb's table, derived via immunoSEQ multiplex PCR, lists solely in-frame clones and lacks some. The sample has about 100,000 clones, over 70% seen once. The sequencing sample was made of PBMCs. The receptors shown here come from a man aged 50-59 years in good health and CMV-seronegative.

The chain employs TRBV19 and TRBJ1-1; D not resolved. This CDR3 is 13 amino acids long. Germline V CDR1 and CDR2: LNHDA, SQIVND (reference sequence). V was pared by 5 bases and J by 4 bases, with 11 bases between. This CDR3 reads CASSVIPGTEAFF. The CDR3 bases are TGTGCCAGTAGTGTAATACCGGGCACTGAAGCTTTCTTT.

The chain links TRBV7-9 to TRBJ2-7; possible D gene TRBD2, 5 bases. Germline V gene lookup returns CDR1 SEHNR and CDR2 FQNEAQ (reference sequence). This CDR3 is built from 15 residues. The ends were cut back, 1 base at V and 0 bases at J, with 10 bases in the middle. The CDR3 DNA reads TGTGCCAGCAGCTTAGGTGGGAGTAACTCCTACGAGCAGTACTTC. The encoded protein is CASSLGGSNSYEQYF.

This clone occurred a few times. In nucleotides, the CDR3 is TGCGCCAGCAGCGAAGAAGGACGACGGGACAGGGATGTGGTAGCTACAGATACGCAGTATTTT. Its protein is CASSEEGRRDRDVVATDTQYF. This sequence joins TRBV5-1 and TRBJ2-3; 9 nucleotides agree with TRBD1. The CDR3 loop spans 21 amino acids. Trimming at V came to 4 bases and at J to 3 bases, leaving 24 bases not matched to a gene. The germline V gene encodes CDR1 SGHRS and CDR2 YFSETQ.

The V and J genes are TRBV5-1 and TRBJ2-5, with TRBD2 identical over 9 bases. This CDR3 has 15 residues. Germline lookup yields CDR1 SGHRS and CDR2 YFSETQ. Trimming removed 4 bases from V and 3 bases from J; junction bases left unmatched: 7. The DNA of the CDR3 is TGCGCCAGCAGCCAACAGCGGGGGGTGGAAGAGACCCAGTACTTC. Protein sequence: CASSQQRGVEETQYF.

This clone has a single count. The CDR3 sequence is CAWSSLGATDQPQHF. CDR3 nucleotides: TGTGCCTGGAGTAGTCTGGGGGCGACTGATCAGCCCCAGCATTTT. This chain links TRBV30 with TRBJ1-5, with D possibly matching TRBD1 (6 bases). CDR1 and CDR2 (germline): GTSNPN, SVGIG (reference sequence). The CDR3 contains 15 residues. Trimming stripped 2 bases from V and 5 bases from J, with 16 bases between.

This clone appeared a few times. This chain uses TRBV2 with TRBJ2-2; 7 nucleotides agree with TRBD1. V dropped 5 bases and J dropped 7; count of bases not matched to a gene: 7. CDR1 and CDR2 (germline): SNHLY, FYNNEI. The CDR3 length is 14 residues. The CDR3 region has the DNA TGTGCCAGCAGTCAGGGACAGATGTTCGGGGAGCTGTTTTTT. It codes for CASSQGQMFGELFF.

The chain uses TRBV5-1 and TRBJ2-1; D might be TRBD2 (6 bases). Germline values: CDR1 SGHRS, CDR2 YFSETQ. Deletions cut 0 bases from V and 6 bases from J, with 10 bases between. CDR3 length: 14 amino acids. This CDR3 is CASSLVVGGNEQFF. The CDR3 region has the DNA TGCGCCAGCAGCTTGGTTGTCGGGGGCAATGAGCAGTTCTTC. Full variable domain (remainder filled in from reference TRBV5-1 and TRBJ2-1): KAGVTQTPRYLIKTRGQQVTLSCSPISGHRSVSWYQQTPGQGLQFLFEYFSETQRNKGNFPGRFSGRQFSNSRSEMNVSTLELGDSALYLCASSLVVGGNEQFFGPGTRLTVL.

The CDR3 DNA reads TGCGCCAGCAGCCCGGACAGGGTTAATCGGGAGACCCAGTACTTC. Its translation: CASSPDRVNRETQYF. The chain links TRBV5-1 to TRBJ2-5, with 8 bases matching TRBD1. The CDR3 extends over 15 amino acids. The J segment lost 5 bases and the V segment lost 4 bases, leaving 10 bases of the junction unmatched. Germline CDR1 reads SGHRS; CDR2 reads YFSETQ.

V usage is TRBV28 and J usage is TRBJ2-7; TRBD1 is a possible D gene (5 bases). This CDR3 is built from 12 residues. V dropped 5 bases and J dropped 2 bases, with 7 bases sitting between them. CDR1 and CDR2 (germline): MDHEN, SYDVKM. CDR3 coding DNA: TGTGCCAGCAGTGACAGAGCCTACGAGCAGTACTTC. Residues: CASSDRAYEQYF.

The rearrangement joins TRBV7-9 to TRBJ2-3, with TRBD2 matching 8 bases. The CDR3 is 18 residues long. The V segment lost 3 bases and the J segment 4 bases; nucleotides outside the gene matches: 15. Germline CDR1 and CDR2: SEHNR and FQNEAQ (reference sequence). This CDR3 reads CASSLRGEIDGSPDTQYF. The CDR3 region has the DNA TGTGCCAGCAGCTTGCGGGGGGAAATTGACGGGAGCCCAGATACGCAGTATTTT.

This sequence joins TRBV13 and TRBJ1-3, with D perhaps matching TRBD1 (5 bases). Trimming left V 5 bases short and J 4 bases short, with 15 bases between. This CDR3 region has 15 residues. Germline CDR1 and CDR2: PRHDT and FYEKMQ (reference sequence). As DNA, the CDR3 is TGTGCCAGCAGCCCGGGGGACCACGAGGGAAACACCATATATTTT. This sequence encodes CASSPGDHEGNTIYF.

The CDR3 DNA sequence: TGTGCCAGCAGCCACGGTATACTAGCGGGAGAAGAGCAGTTCTTC. Translation gives CASSHGILAGEEQFF. The chain has TRBV4-2 and TRBJ2-1; 11 bases are shared with TRBD2. The CDR3 is made up of 15 amino acids. V was pared by 3 bases and J by 10 bases, with 8 bases of the junction left unmatched. CDR1 and CDR2 (germline): LGHNA, YNFKEQ.

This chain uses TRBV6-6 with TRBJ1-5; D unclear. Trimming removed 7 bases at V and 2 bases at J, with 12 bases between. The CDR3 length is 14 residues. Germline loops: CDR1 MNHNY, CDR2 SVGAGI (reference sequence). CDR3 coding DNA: TGTGCCAGCACTCTCCCCACGGGCAATCAGCCCCAGCATTTT. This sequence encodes CASTLPTGNQPQHF.

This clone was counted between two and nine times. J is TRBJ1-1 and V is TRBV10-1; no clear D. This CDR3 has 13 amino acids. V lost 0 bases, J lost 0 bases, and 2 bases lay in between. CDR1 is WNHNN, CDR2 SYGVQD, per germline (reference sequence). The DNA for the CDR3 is TGCGCCAGCAGTGAGTCCGTGAACACTGAAGCTTTCTTT. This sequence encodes CASSESVNTEAFF.

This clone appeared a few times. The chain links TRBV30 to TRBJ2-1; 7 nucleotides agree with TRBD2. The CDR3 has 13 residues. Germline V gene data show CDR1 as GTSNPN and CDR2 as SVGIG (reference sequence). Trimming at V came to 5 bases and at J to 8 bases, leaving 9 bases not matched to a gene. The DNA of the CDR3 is TGTGCCTGGGAAGTAGGGCGGGGGTATGAGCAGTTCTTC. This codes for CAWEVGRGYEQFF.

CDR3 DNA: TGCGCCAGCAGCCAAGAGGGCAGGGGGCGAGAGACCCAGTACTTC. Protein product: CASSQEGRGRETQYF. This chain uses TRBV4-1 with TRBJ2-5, with 8 positions matching TRBD1. The CDR3 runs 15 residues. Germline values: CDR1 MGHRA, CDR2 YSYEKL. V shed 0 bases, J shed 4 bases, and the junction held 4 bases outside the gene matches.